Listed below are T cell receptor beta chains from one sample, sequenced in a study of blood T cell repertoires in COVID-19. Assay: immunoSEQ multiplex PCR; the TCRdb copy retains only in-frame clones and omits some. The sample consists of 200,000 to 300,000 clones, about 90% of them appearing once. Sequencing was carried out using peripheral blood. All receptors come from a woman in her thirties or forties who had recovered from COVID-19. Each CDR3 is given with its conserved first and last residue. A D gene is named only where the DNA matches it firmly. Size is omitted from some rows. Given values are once, few, many or a class for expanded clones.

D gene: -; CDR3 length: 13; V gene: TRBV11-3; clone size: many; J gene: TRBJ1-2; CDR3 protein: CASSYRQGIGYTF; CDR3 DNA: TGTGCCAGCAGCTACCGCCAGGGAATAGGCTACACCTTC
D gene: TRBD2; CDR3 length: 14; V gene: TRBV7-2; clone size: -; J gene: TRBJ2-1; CDR3 protein: CASSGGGTYNEQFF; CDR3 DNA: TGTGCCAGCAGCGGCGGGGGTACCTACAATGAGCAGTTCTTC
D gene: TRBD1; CDR3 length: 16; V gene: TRBV16; clone size: -; J gene: TRBJ2-7; CDR3 protein: CASSQYADRGRDEQYF; CDR3 DNA: TGTGCCAGCAGCCAATACGCCGACAGGGGGCGCGACGAGCAGTACTTC
D gene: -; CDR3 length: 14; V gene: TRBV7-2; clone size: -; J gene: TRBJ1-1; CDR3 protein: CASSLGPGLTEAFF; CDR3 DNA: TGTGCCAGCAGCTTAGGTCCAGGGCTAACTGAAGCTTTCTTT
D gene: -; CDR3 length: 14; V gene: TRBV19; clone size: -; J gene: TRBJ2-5; CDR3 protein: CASSISTSQETQYF; CDR3 DNA: TGTGCCAGTAGTATATCGACTAGCCAAGAGACCCAGTACTTC
D gene: TRBD1; CDR3 length: 15; V gene: TRBV10-1; clone size: few; J gene: TRBJ2-2; CDR3 protein: CASSRGQGGTGELFF; CDR3 DNA: TGCGCCAGCAGTCGGGGACAGGGAGGCACCGGGGAGCTGTTTTTT
D gene: TRBD1; CDR3 length: 14; V gene: TRBV5-1; clone size: -; J gene: TRBJ1-2; CDR3 protein: CASTGQGPNYGYTF; CDR3 DNA: TGCGCCAGCACCGGACAGGGACCTAACTATGGCTACACCTTC
D gene: -; CDR3 length: 13; V gene: TRBV9; clone size: -; J gene: TRBJ1-2; CDR3 protein: CASSVIANYGYTF; CDR3 DNA: TGTGCCAGCAGCGTGATAGCTAACTATGGCTACACCTTC
D gene: -; CDR3 length: 13; V gene: TRBV5-4; clone size: once; J gene: TRBJ1-2; CDR3 protein: CASSRDRNYGYTF; CDR3 DNA: TGTGCCAGCAGCAGAGACAGAAACTATGGCTACACCTTC
D gene: TRBD1; CDR3 length: 14; V gene: TRBV19; clone size: -; J gene: TRBJ1-1; CDR3 protein: CASSRDRGNTEAFF; CDR3 DNA: TGTGCCAGTAGCAGGGACAGGGGGAACACTGAAGCTTTCTTT
D gene: -; CDR3 length: 13; V gene: TRBV24-1; clone size: -; J gene: TRBJ2-1; CDR3 protein: CATSGHRVGEQFF; CDR3 DNA: TGTGCCACCAGTGGTCACAGGGTCGGTGAGCAGTTCTTC
D gene: TRBD1; CDR3 length: 15; V gene: TRBV7-2; clone size: -; J gene: TRBJ2-7; CDR3 protein: CASSPDRVLSYEQYF; CDR3 DNA: TGTGCCAGCAGCCCTGACAGGGTATTATCCTACGAGCAGTACTTC
D gene: TRBD2; CDR3 length: 19; V gene: TRBV19; clone size: -; J gene: TRBJ2-1; CDR3 protein: CASSTSGLAANPLYNEQFF; CDR3 DNA: TGTGCCAGTAGTACAAGCGGACTAGCAGCCAACCCCCTCTACAATGAGCAGTTCTTC
D gene: -; CDR3 length: 12; V gene: TRBV2; clone size: -; J gene: TRBJ2-7; CDR3 protein: CATERRGYEQYF; CDR3 DNA: TGTGCCACCGAGAGGAGGGGATACGAGCAGTACTTC
D gene: -; CDR3 length: 14; V gene: TRBV7-9; clone size: -; J gene: TRBJ1-1; CDR3 protein: CASSFSAGGTEAFF; CDR3 DNA: TGTGCCAGCAGCTTTTCCGCAGGTGGCACTGAAGCTTTCTTT
D gene: -; CDR3 length: 12; V gene: TRBV11-2; clone size: -; J gene: TRBJ2-7; CDR3 protein: CASSPVETQQYF; CDR3 DNA: TGTGCCAGCAGCCCCGTCGAGACACAGCAGTACTTC